Here is one T cell receptor (beta chain) with its context. The data originate from a study of blood T cell repertoires in COVID-19. Seattle patients were enrolled while actively infected and followed longitudinally. Sequencing was performed with immunoSEQ multiplex PCR; in TCRdb, only in-frame clones are kept and a portion is missing. This sample has 210,000 or so clones, with 85% found just once. The sequence was obtained from a man aged 45 to 65 with COVID-19, enrolled during active disease. Source material: peripheral blood.

The CDR3 is CASSLGDRAPSSPLHF. The CDR3 region has the DNA TGTGCCAGCAGCTTAGGGGACAGGGCACCAAGTTCACCCCTCCACTTT. V and J are TRBV7-2 and TRBJ1-6; 9 bases agree with TRBD1. The CDR3 is 16 residues long. Germline CDR1 reads SGHTA; CDR2 reads FQGNSA. V lost 1 base and J lost 9; bases outside the gene matches: 7. The whole variable domain, remainder taken from reference TRBV7-2 and TRBJ1-6, is GAGVSQSPSNKVTEKGKDVELRCDPISGHTALYWYRQSLGQGLEFLIYFQGNSAPDKSGLPSDRFSAERTGGSVSTLTIQRTQQEDSAVYLCASSLGDRAPSSPLHFGNGTRLTVT.